Each of the 5 T cell receptor beta chains below was sequenced from the same sample in a study of cytomegalovirus exposure and HLA in healthy donors. PCR employed 60 Vbeta and 13 Jbeta primers. The table came from immunoSEQ multiplex PCR; TCRdb's copy has only in-frame clones and leaves some out. The sample lists fewer than 200,000 clones; more than 75% were seen once. The material sequenced was PBMCs. These receptors came from a girl under three years old in good health and CMV-seronegative.

V gene TRBV9 combines with J gene TRBJ2-4; perhaps TRBD1 as D (6 bases). The CDR3 consists of 17 residues. The V and J ends lost 3 bases and 5 bases respectively, with 21 bases between them. Germline V gene lookup returns CDR1 SGDLS and CDR2 YYNGEE. This CDR3 is CASSGSQGRWGQNIQYF. CDR3 coding DNA: TGTGCCAGCAGCGGCAGTCAGGGGCGGTGGGGGCAAAACATTCAGTACTTC.

The V gene is TRBV21-1, the J gene TRBJ2-7; TRBD1 was called by the table and not checked on the DNA. TRBV21-1 corresponds to a pseudogene. This CDR3 spans 15 amino acids. CDR3 bases: TGTGCCAGCAGCAACAGGGGGCGTACGCCATACGAGCAGTACTTC. This translates into CASSNRGRTPYEQYF.

V gene TRBV7-2 combines with J gene TRBJ2-3; the match to TRBD2 covers 10 bases. J was trimmed by 2 bases and V by 5 bases; bases with no gene match: 4. Looked up from germline, CDR1 is SGHTA and CDR2 is FQGNSA. This CDR3 has 15 residues. In DNA, the CDR3 is TGTGCCAGCAGCCATAGCGGGGGGCTCACAGATACGCAGTATTTT. This gives the protein CASSHSGGLTDTQYF.

The rearrangement uses TRBV4-2 and TRBJ1-1; D not certain. Trimming removed 4 bases from V and 2 bases from J, with 14 bases in between. Germline V gene sequence: CDR1 LGHNA, CDR2 YNFKEQ. The CDR3 sequence is 15 residues long. CDR3 sequence (DNA): TGTGCCAGCAGCCCCGATGTGGGCAGAAACACTGAAGCTTTCTTT. Translating gives CASSPDVGRNTEAFF.

This chain joins TRBV27 and TRBJ1-2; a possible D gene is TRBD1 (6 bases). This CDR3 has 15 residues. CDR1 MNHEY and CDR2 SMNVEV come from the germline V gene (reference sequence). The V gene lost 5 bases and the J gene lost 6 bases, with 19 bases spanning the gap. The CDR3 DNA follows: TGTGCCAGCAGTCGTCATGTTAGGGGGGGGGATGGCTACACCTTC. As protein: CASSRHVRGGDGYTF.